The TCR beta chain described here comes from a study of cytomegalovirus exposure and HLA in healthy donors. The PCR was carried out with 60 Vbeta primers and 13 Jbeta primers. Generated by immunoSEQ multiplex PCR, the TCRdb table keeps only in-frame clones and is missing some. Here the sample table reports more than 85,000 clones. The germline CDR1 and CDR2 sequences are SGHVS and FQNEAQ. CDR3 length: 16 amino acids. The J segment lost 3 bases and the V segment lost 3 bases, leaving 10 bases of the junction unmatched. The receptor comes from a girl aged 10 to 17 in good health and CMV-seropositive. The sequenced material came from PBMCs. The chain joins TRBV7-8 to TRBJ1-1; 7 nucleotides match TRBD1. This CDR3 reads CASSLGVGGFDTEAFF. Written as DNA, the CDR3 is TGTGCCAGCAGCTTGGGTGTAGGGGGCTTCGACACTGAAGCTTTCTTT.